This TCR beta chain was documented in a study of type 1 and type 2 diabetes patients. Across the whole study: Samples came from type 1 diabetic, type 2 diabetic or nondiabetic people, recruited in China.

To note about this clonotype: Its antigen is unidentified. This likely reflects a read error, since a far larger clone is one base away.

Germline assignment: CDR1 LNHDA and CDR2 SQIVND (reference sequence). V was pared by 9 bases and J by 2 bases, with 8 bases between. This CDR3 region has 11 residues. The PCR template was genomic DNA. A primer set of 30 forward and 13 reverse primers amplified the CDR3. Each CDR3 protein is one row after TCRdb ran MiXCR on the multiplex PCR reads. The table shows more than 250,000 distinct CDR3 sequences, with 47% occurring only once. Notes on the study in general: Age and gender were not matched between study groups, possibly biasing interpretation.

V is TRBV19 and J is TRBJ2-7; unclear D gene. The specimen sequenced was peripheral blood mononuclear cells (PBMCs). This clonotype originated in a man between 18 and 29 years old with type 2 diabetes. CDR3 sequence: CASSVAYEQYF. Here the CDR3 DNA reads TGTGCCAGCAGTGTTGCCTACGAGCAGTACTTC.